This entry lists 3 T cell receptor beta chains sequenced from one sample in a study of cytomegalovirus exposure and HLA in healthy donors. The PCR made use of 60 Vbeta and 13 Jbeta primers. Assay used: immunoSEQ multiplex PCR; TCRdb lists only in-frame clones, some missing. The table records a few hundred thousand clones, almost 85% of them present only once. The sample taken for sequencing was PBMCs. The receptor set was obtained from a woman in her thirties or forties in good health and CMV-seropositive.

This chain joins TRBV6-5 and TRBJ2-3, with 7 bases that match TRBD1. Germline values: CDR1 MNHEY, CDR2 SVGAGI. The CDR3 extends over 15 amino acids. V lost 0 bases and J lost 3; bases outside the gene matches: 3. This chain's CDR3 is CASSYSPGGTDTQYF. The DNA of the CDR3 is TGTGCCAGCAGTTACTCGCCAGGGGGTACAGATACGCAGTATTTT.

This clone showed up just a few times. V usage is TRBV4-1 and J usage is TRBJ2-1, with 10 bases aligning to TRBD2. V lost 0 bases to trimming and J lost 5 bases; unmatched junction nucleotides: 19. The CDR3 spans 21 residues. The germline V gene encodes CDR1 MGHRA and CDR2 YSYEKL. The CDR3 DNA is TGCGCCAGCAGCCAAGATTATGAGCGGGAGGGCCTTTTGAGATATAACAATGAGCAGTTCTTC. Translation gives CASSQDYEREGLLRYNNEQFF.

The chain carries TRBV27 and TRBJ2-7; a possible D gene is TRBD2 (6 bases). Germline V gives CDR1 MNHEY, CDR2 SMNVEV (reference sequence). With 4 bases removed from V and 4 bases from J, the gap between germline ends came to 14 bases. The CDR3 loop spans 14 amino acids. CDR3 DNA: TGTGCCAGCAGTTCGGGGGTGGTTGGGTACGAGCAGTACTTC. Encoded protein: CASSSGVVGYEQYF.